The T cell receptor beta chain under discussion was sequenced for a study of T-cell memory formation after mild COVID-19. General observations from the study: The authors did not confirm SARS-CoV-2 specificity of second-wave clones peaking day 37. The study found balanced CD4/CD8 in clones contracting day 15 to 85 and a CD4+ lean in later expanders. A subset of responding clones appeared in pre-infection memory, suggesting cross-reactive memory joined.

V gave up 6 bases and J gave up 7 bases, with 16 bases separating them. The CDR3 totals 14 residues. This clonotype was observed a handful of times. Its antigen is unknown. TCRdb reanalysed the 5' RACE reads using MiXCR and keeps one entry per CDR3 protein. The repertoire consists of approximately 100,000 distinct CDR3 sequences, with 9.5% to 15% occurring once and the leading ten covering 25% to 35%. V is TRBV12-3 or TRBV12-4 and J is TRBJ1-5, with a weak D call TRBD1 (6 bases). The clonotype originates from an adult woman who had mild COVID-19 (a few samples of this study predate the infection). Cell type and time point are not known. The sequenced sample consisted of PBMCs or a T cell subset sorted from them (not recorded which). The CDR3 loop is CASSLTGSGQPQHF. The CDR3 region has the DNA TGTGCCAGCAGCTTGACAGGCTCGGGACAGCCCCAGCATTTT.